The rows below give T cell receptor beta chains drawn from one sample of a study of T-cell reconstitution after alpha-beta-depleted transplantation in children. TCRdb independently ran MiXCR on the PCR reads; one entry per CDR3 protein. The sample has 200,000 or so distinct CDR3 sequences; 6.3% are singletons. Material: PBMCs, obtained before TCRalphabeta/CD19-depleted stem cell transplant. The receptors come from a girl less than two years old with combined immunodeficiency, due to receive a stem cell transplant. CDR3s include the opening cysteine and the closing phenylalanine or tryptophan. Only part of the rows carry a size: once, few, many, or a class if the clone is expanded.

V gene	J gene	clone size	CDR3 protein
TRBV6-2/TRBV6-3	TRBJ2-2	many	CASNYAATGWELFF
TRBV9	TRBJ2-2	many	CASSVAKGQSNTGELFF
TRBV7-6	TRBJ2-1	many	CASSLGRNSYNEQFF
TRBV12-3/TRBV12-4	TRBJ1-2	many	CASSPPAGAGLYGYTF
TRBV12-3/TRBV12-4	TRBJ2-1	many	CASSFSSTVEQFF
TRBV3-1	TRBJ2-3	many	CASSQDHFTDTQYF
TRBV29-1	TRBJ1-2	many	CSVVAGYGYTF
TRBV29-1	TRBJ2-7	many	CSVIGRTIYEQYF
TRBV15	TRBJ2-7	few	CATSRPGQGEQYF
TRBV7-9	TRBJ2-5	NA	CASSSGLAGGPRETQYF
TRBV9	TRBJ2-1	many	CASSVEWTSGLYNEQFF
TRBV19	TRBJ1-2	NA	CASRIPGRGMGYGYTF
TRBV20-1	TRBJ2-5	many	CSASSLSPVKETQYF
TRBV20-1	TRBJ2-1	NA	CSARSFSGGEQFF
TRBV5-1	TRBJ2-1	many	CASSLGTSGLDEQFF
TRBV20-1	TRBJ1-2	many	CSAPDRVEGGYTF
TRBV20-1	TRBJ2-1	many	CSARGLIDSSTSVKYNEQFF
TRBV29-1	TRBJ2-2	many	CSVDGGGTGELFF
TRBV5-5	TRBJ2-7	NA	CASGFYTTGVYEQYF
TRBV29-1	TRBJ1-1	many	CSVSQGGGTEAFF
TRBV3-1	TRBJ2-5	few	CASSQAGAWETQYF
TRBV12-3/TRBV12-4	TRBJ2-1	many	CASIPLLSVGEQFF
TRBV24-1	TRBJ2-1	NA	CATFYPTSGGNWDEQFF
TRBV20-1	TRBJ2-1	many	CSARGGGLESVTYNEQFF
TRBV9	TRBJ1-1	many	CASSVVPSGSTEAFF
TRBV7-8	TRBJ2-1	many	CASSAPAALEQFF
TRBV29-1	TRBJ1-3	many	CSVLGNTIYF
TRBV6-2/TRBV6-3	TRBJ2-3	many	CASSWDSWNTDTQYF
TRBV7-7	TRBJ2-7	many	CASSLAVSDEQYF